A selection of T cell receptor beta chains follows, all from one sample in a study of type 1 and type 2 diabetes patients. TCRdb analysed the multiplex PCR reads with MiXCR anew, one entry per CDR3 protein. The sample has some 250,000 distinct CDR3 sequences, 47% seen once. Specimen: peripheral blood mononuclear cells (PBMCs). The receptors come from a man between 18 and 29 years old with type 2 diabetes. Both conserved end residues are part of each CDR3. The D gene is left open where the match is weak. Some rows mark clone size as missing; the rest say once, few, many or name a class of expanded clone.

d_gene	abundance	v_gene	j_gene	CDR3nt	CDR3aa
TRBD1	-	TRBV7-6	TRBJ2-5	TGTGCCAGCAGCTTAGACCTTGCAATACAGGGGGAGACCCAGTACTTC	CASSLDLAIQGETQYF
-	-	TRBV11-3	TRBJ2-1	TGTGCCAGCAGCTTAGATCTGGGGTATGAGCAGTTCTTC	CASSLDLGYEQFF
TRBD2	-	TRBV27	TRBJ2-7	TGTGCCAGCAGCCGCGGACTAGCGGGGGGGGAAGAGCAGTACTTC	CASSRGLAGGEEQYF
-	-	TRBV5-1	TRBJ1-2	TGCGCCAGCAGCTGGGGGGGAGACGGGGGCTACACCTTC	CASSWGGDGGYTF
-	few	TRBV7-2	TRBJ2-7	TGTGCCAGCAGCCCCCGAAGAGGGGTTGGGGAGCAGTACTTC	CASSPRRGVGEQYF
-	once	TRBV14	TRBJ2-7	TGTGCCAGCAGTTCATGGAACCAGTACATCTCCCCCTTC	CASSSWNQYISPF
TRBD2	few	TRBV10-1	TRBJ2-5	TGCGCCAGCGGCGGCGCGGGGGGTGCTTCCTTC	CASGGAGGASF
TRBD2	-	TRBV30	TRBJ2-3	TGTGCCTGGAGTATTACTAGCGGGAGCACAGATACGCAGTATTTT	CAWSITSGSTDTQYF
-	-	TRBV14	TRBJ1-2	TGTGCCACCTCAAGGTATGGCTACACCTTC	CATSRYGYTF
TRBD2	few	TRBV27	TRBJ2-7	TGTGCCAGCAGTCTCAAAGGGACTAGCGCATACGAGCAGTACTTC	CASSLKGTSAYEQYF
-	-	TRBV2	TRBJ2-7	TGTGCCAGCAGTGTTGTGACCTACGAGCAGTACTTC	CASSVVTYEQYF
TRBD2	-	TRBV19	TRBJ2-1	TGTGCCAGTACCCATTCACTAGCGGGAAAAAGATATGAGCAGTTCTTC	CASTHSLAGKRYEQFF
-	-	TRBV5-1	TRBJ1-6	TGCGCCAGCAGATCCAGGGGCGGTGATTCACCCCTCCACTTT	CASRSRGGDSPLHF
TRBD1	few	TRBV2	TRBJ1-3	TGTGCCAGCAGGTCCGGACAGGCTTTACTTGGAAACACCATATATTTT	CASRSGQALLGNTIYF
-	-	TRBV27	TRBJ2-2	TGTGCCAGCAGTTTATTAAACGGGGAGCTGTTTTTT	CASSLLNGELFF
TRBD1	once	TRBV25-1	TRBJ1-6	TGTGCCAGCAGGGGTAACAGGGGATGGTCACCCCTCCACTTT	CASRGNRGWSPLHF
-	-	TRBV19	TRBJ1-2	TGTGCCAGTAGTACCGAACAGGGAGCCTATGGCTACACCTTC	CASSTEQGAYGYTF
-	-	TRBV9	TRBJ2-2	TGTGCCAGCAGCGTATTCCCGGGGGCTGACACCGGGGAGCTGTTTTTT	CASSVFPGADTGELFF
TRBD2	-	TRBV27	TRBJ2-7	TGTGCCAGCAGTTCCCTAGCGGGAGTGTACGAGCAGTACTTC	CASSSLAGVYEQYF